This entry is about one TCR beta chain. As for treatment: randomized to nivolumab then ipilimumab (arm A) or the reverse (arm B). No patient had prior DNA-damaging chemotherapy. The repertoire was sequenced with immunoSEQ multiplex PCR; TCRdb's copy has only in-frame clones and lacks some. The sample shows fewer than 35,000 clones, around 88% of them seen only once. This sample is drawn from a study of sequential checkpoint blockade in melanoma. Study-wide context: Both treatment sequences were followed by maintenance nivolumab.

Germline V CDR1 and CDR2: MDHEN, SYDVKM. The CDR3 contains 12 residues. The receptor's source is a human donor with melanoma. V is TRBV28 and J is TRBJ2-5, with D uncertain. Near its end, the DNA agrees better with TRBJ2-7, so the J call may be wrong. Sequencing was performed on CD8+ T cells sorted from blood (inferred from file names), taken from a patient given nivolumab and ipilimumab in sequence. CDR3 in DNA: TGTGCCAGCAGTTTAAGGAACTACGAGCAGTACTTC. Translated, it gives CASSLRNYEQYF.